This TCR beta chain was sequenced in a study of T cell responses to AZD1222 COVID-19 vaccine. Repertoires were generated with immunoSEQ multiplex PCR, while TCRdb's copy carries only in-frame clones and drops some. The data hold more than 250,000 clones, with approximately 95% observed a single time. There are 13 residues in the CDR3. The V gene lost 0 bases and the J gene lost 7 bases, with 10 bases spanning the gap. From germline, CDR1 is LGHNA and CDR2 YNFKEQ. J is TRBJ2-7 and V is TRBV4-2; tentatively, D is TRBD1 or TRBD2 (5 bases each). This receptor was identified in an adult in good health. This material consisted of peripheral blood, taken on day 0 of AZD1222 vaccination. CDR3 loop: CASSQDLWGEQYF. CDR3 bases: TGTGCCAGCAGCCAAGATTTGTGGGGGGAGCAGTACTTC.